A selection of T cell receptor beta chains follows, all from one sample in a study of CD8+ T cells in alopecia areata. Data came from immunoSEQ multiplex PCR; TCRdb stores just in-frame clones and leaves some out. The repertoire includes 150,000 to 200,000 clones, approximately 51% of them detected once, and 9.5% to 13% sits in the top ten. The material was CD8+ T cells sorted from blood, obtained at approximately week 51, from a patient treated with tofacitinib. All receptors derive from a human donor with alopecia areata. CDR3s include the opening cysteine and the closing phenylalanine or tryptophan. The order of the fields is J gene, clone size, V gene, D gene, CDR3 protein, CDR3 DNA. D genes are given only for firm matches. Rows give clone size only sometimes, using once, few, many, or a class for an expanded clone.

j_call: TRBJ2-7; clone_size: -; v_call: TRBV6-5; d_call: -; cdr3_aa: CASSYADSESSYEQYF; cdr3_nt: TGTGCCAGCAGTTATGCGGACAGCGAAAGCTCCTACGAGCAGTACTTC
j_call: TRBJ1-6; clone_size: few; v_call: TRBV27; d_call: TRBD1; cdr3_aa: CASSLRQGNNSPLHF; cdr3_nt: TGTGCCAGCAGTTTGAGACAGGGGAATAATTCACCCCTCCACTTT
j_call: TRBJ2-7; clone_size: few; v_call: TRBV7-9; d_call: -; cdr3_aa: CASSFSRDYEQYF; cdr3_nt: TGTGCCAGCAGCTTCTCCAGGGACTACGAGCAGTACTTC
j_call: TRBJ2-3; clone_size: -; v_call: TRBV27; d_call: -; cdr3_aa: CASSPHSTDTQYF; cdr3_nt: TGTGCCAGCAGTCCTCATAGCACAGATACGCAGTATTTT
j_call: TRBJ2-1; clone_size: -; v_call: TRBV7-9; d_call: TRBD1; cdr3_aa: CASSLAGDRAYNEQFF; cdr3_nt: TGTGCCAGCAGCTTAGCTGGGGACAGAGCCTACAATGAGCAGTTCTTC
j_call: TRBJ2-2; clone_size: -; v_call: TRBV6-5; d_call: -; cdr3_aa: CASSPAGTGELFF; cdr3_nt: TGTGCCAGCAGTCCCGCAGGCACCGGGGAGCTGTTTTTT
j_call: TRBJ2-6; clone_size: many; v_call: TRBV7-2; d_call: -; cdr3_aa: CASSFVFQPSSGANVLTF; cdr3_nt: TGTGCCAGCAGCTTTGTATTTCAGCCAAGCTCTGGGGCCAACGTCCTGACTTTC
j_call: TRBJ2-7; clone_size: -; v_call: TRBV5-6; d_call: -; cdr3_aa: CASSRPGGRTYEQYF; cdr3_nt: TGTGCCAGCAGCCGTCCCGGGGGCCGGACCTACGAGCAGTACTTC
j_call: TRBJ1-6; clone_size: once; v_call: TRBV5-6; d_call: TRBD1; cdr3_aa: CASSSEDRDNSPLHF; cdr3_nt: TGTGCCAGCAGCTCCGAGGACAGGGATAATTCACCCCTCCACTTT
j_call: TRBJ1-5; clone_size: -; v_call: TRBV19; d_call: -; cdr3_aa: CASSIWDGNQPQHF; cdr3_nt: TGTGCCAGTAGTATTTGGGACGGGAATCAGCCCCAGCATTTT
j_call: TRBJ2-5; clone_size: -; v_call: TRBV23-1; d_call: TRBD2; cdr3_aa: CASNRHGTSGGQETQYF; cdr3_nt: TGCGCCAGCAATCGCCACGGGACTAGCGGGGGTCAAGAGACCCAGTACTTC
j_call: TRBJ2-6; clone_size: few; v_call: TRBV27; d_call: -; cdr3_aa: CASSFQGRTGANVLTF; cdr3_nt: TGTGCCAGCAGTTTTCAAGGGAGGACTGGGGCCAACGTCCTGACTTTC
j_call: TRBJ2-7; clone_size: -; v_call: TRBV5-6; d_call: TRBD2; cdr3_aa: CASNTISPGLGTEQYF; cdr3_nt: TGTGCCAGCAACACGATCTCACCGGGACTAGGTACCGAGCAGTACTTC
j_call: TRBJ1-2; clone_size: few; v_call: TRBV15; d_call: TRBD1; cdr3_aa: CATSSRDRGRDDYGYTF; cdr3_nt: TGTGCCACCAGCTCGCGGGACAGAGGTCGTGATGACTATGGCTACACCTTC
j_call: TRBJ2-1; clone_size: -; v_call: TRBV2; d_call: -; cdr3_aa: CASTGYNEQFF; cdr3_nt: TGTGCCAGCACGGGGTACAATGAGCAGTTCTTC
j_call: TRBJ2-7; clone_size: -; v_call: TRBV13; d_call: TRBD1; cdr3_aa: CASSATAWDRGDEQYF; cdr3_nt: TGTGCCAGCAGCGCCACGGCGTGGGACAGAGGGGACGAGCAGTACTTC
j_call: TRBJ2-2; clone_size: -; v_call: TRBV30; d_call: TRBD2; cdr3_aa: CAWRGLAGGSNTGELFF; cdr3_nt: TGTGCCTGGAGAGGACTAGCGGGGGGTTCGAACACCGGGGAGCTGTTTTTT
j_call: TRBJ2-1; clone_size: once; v_call: TRBV27; d_call: TRBD2; cdr3_aa: CASSLEAGVDEQFF; cdr3_nt: TGTGCCAGCAGTTTAGAAGCGGGGGTTGATGAGCAGTTCTTC
j_call: TRBJ2-2; clone_size: -; v_call: TRBV7-6; d_call: -; cdr3_aa: CASSLVGRGNTGELFF; cdr3_nt: TGTGCCAGCAGCTTAGTGGGCAGGGGGAACACCGGGGAGCTGTTTTTT
j_call: TRBJ2-1; clone_size: -; v_call: TRBV2; d_call: -; cdr3_aa: CASSEFGPEQFF; cdr3_nt: TGTGCCAGCAGTGAATTCGGACCCGAGCAGTTCTTC